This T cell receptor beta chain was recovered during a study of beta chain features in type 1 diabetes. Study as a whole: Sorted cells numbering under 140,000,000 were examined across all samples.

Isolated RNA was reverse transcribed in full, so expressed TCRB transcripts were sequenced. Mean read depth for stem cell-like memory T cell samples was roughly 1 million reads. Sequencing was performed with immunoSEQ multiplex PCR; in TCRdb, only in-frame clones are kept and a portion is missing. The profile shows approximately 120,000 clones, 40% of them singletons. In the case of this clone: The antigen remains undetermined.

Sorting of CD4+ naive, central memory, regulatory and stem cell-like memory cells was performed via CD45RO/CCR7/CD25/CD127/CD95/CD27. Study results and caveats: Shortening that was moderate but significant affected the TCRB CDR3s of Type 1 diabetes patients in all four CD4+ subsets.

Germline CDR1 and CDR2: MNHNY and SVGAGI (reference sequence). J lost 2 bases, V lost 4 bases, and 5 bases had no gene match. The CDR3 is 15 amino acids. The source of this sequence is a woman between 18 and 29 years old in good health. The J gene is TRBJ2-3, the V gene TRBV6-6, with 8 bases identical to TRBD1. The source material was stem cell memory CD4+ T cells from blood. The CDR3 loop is CASSFLTGDTDTQYF. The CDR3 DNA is TGTGCCAGCAGTTTCCTGACAGGGGACACAGATACGCAGTATTTT.